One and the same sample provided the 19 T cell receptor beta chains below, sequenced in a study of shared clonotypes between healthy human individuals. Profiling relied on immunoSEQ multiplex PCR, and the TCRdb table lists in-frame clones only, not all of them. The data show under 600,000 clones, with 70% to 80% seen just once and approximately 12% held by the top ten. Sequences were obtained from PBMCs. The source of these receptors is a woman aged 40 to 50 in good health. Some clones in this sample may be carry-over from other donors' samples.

In DNA form, the CDR3 reads TGCGCCAGCAGCCAAGGAAGGGGAACTAATGAAAAACTGTTTTTT. Amino acids: CASSQGRGTNEKLFF. This chain connects TRBV4-1 to TRBJ1-4; the D gene is possibly TRBD1 (5 bases). This CDR3 has 15 amino acids. The germline V and J ends were trimmed by 1 base and 1 base, with 7 bases remaining between them. Germline CDR1 MGHRA, CDR2 YSYEKL.

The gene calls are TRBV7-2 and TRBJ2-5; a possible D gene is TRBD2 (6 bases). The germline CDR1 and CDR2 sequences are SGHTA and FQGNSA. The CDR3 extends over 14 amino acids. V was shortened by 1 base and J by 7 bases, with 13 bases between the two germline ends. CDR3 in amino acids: CASSLGGQGGTQYF. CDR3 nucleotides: TGTGCCAGCAGCTTAGGAGGTCAGGGAGGGACCCAGTACTTC.

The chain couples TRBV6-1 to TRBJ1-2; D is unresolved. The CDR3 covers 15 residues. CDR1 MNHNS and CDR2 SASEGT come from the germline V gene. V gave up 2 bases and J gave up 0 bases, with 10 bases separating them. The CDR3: CASSEILETNYGYTF. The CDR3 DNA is TGTGCCAGCAGTGAAATATTGGAGACTAACTATGGCTACACCTTC.

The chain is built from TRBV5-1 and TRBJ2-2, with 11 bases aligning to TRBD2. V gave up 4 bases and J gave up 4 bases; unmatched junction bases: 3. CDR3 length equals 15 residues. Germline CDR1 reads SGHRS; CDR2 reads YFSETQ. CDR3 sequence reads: CASSRTSGSTGELFF. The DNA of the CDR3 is TGCGCCAGCAGCCGGACTAGCGGGTCCACCGGGGAGCTGTTTTTT.

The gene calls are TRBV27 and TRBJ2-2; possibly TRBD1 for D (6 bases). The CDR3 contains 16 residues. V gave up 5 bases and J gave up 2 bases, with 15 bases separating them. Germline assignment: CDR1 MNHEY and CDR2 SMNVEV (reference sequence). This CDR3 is CASSRRPGHNTGELFF. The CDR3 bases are TGTGCCAGCAGTCGAAGGCCGGGACACAACACCGGGGAGCTGTTTTTT.

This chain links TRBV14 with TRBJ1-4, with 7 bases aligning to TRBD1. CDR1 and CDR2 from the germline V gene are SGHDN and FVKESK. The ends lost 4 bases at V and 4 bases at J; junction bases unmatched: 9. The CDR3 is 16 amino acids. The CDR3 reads CASSPGRGTHNEKLFF. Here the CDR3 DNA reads TGTGCCAGCAGCCCCGGCAGGGGGACCCATAATGAAAAACTGTTTTTT.

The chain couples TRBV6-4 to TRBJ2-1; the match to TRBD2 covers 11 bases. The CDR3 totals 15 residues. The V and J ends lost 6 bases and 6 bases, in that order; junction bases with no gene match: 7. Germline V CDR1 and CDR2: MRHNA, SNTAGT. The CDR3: CASSPSGTSGNEQFF. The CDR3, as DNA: TGTGCCAGCAGCCCATCCGGGACTAGCGGCAATGAGCAGTTCTTC.

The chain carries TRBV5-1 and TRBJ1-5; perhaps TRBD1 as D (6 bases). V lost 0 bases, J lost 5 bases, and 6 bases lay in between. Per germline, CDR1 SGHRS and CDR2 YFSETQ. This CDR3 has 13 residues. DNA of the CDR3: TGCGCCAGCAGCTTGGACAGGGATCAGCCCCAGCATTTT. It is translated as CASSLDRDQPQHF.

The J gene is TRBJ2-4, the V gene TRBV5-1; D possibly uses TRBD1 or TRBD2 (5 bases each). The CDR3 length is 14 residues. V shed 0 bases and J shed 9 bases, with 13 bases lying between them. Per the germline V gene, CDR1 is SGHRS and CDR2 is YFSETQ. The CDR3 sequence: CASSLEGAGGIQYF. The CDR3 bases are TGCGCCAGCAGCTTGGAGGGAGCTGGGGGCATTCAGTACTTC.

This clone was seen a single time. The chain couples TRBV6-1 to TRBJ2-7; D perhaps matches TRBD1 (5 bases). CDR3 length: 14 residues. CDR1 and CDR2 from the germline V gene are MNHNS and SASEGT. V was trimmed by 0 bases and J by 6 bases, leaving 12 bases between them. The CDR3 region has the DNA TGTGCCAGCAGTGAAGCCGGACACCTCCGCGAGCAGTACTTC. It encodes CASSEAGHLREQYF.

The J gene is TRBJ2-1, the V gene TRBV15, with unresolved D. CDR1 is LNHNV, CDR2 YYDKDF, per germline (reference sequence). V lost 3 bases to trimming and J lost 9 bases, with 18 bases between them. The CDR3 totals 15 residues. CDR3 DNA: TGTGCCACCAGCAGCCCGGCGAGCATGGTCGGTGAGCAGTTCTTC. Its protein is CATSSPASMVGEQFF.

DNA of the CDR3: TGTGCCAGCAGTGTAGTCTCTGGGGCCAACGTCCTGACTTTC. It yields the protein CASSVVSGANVLTF. The chain couples TRBV25-1 to TRBJ2-6; D is ambiguous. Trimming took 4 bases from V and 0 from J, leaving 4 bases between them. The V gene's germline CDR1 is MGHDK and CDR2 SYGVNS. The CDR3 covers 14 residues.

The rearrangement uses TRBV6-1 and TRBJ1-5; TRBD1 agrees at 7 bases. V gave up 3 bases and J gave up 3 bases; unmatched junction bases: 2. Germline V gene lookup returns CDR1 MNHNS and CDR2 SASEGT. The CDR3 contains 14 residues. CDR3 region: CASSETGYNQPQHF. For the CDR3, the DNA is TGTGCCAGCAGTGAGACAGGGTACAATCAGCCCCAGCATTTT.

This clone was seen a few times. The CDR3 spells CSVEDLAGSQHF. CDR3 coding DNA: TGCAGCGTTGAAGATCTTGCGGGGTCCCAGCATTTT. The chain has TRBV29-1 and TRBJ1-5, with D uncertain. CDR1 and CDR2 (germline): SQVTM, ANQGSEA. The length of the CDR3 is 12 residues. The germline V and J ends were trimmed by 0 bases and 11 bases, with 11 bases remaining between them. The full variable domain, in which reference TRBV29-1 and TRBJ1-5 provide the parts outside the CDR3, is SAVISQKPSRDICQRGTSLTIQCQVDSQVTMMFWYRQQPGQSLTLIATANQGSEATYESGFVIDKFPISRPNLTFSTLTVSNMSPEDSSIYLCSVEDLAGSQHFGDGTRLSIL.

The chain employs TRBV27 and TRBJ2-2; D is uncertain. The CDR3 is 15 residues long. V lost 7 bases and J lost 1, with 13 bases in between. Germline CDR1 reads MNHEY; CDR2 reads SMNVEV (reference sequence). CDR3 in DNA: TGTGCCAGCACCCCAAGTTGGGGGAACACCGGGGAGCTGTTTTTT. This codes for CASTPSWGNTGELFF.

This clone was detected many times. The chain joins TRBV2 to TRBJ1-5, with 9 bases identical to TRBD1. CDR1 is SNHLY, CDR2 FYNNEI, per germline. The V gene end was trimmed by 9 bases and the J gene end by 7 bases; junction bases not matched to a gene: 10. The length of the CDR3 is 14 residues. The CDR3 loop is CASGGDRERQPQHF. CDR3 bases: TGTGCCAGTGGAGGGGACAGGGAAAGGCAGCCCCAGCATTTT.

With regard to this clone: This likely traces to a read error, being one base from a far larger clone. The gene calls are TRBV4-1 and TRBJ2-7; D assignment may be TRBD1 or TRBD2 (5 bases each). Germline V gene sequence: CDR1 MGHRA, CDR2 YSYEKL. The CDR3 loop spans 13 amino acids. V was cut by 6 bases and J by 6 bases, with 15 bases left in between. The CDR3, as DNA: TGCGCCAGCAGAGGGGACCTCAATTCCGAGCAGTACTTC. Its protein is CASRGDLNSEQYF.

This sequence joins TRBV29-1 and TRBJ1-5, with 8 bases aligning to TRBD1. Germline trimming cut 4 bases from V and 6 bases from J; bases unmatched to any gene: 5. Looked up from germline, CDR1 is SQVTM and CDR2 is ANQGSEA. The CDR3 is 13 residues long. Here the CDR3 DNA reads TGCAGCGTTGGGACAGGGAATAGTCAGCCCCAGCATTTT. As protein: CSVGTGNSQPQHF. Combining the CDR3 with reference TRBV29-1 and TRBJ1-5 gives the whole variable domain SAVISQKPSRDICQRGTSLTIQCQVDSQVTMMFWYRQQPGQSLTLIATANQGSEATYESGFVIDKFPISRPNLTFSTLTVSNMSPEDSSIYLCSVGTGNSQPQHFGDGTRLSIL.

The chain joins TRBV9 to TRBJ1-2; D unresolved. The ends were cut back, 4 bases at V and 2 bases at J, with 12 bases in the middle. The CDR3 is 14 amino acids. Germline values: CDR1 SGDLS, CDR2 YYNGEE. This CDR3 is CASSLNDLNYGYTF. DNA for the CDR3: TGTGCCAGCAGCCTTAACGACTTAAACTATGGCTACACCTTC.